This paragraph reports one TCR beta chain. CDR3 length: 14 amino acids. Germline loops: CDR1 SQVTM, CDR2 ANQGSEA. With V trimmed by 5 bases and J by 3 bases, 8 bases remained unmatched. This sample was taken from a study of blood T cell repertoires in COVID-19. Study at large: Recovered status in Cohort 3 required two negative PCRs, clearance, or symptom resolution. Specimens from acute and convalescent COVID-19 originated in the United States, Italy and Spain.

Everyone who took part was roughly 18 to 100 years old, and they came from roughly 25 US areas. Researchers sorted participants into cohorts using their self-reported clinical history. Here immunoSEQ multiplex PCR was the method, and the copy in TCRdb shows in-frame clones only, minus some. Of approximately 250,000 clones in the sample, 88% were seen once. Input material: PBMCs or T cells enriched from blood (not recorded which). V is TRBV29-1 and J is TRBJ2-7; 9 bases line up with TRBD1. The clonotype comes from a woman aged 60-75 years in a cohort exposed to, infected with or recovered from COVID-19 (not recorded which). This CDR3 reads CSVQPGQGHYEQYF. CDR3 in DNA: TGCAGCGTTCAACCGGGACAGGGACACTACGAGCAGTACTTC.